The 25 T cell receptor beta chains in this list originate from one sample, sequenced in a study of chronic HIV infection and antiretroviral therapy. Each CDR3 protein gets one entry after TCRdb re-called the 5' RACE reads with MiXCR. The sample records tens of thousands of distinct CDR3 sequences, approximately 7.4% being singletons. The sample was peripheral blood. The receptors were sampled from an adult who had HIV and had not received antiretroviral therapy, or was an uninfected healthy control (not recorded which).

The gene calls are TRBV7-9 and TRBJ1-1; no clear D. The V gene's germline CDR1 is SEHNR and CDR2 FQNEAQ (reference sequence). Trimming took 5 bases from V and 8 from J, leaving 15 bases between them. The CDR3 spans 13 residues. In nucleotides, the CDR3 is TGTGCCAGCAGCCCGGGGAGCGGCGGGGAAGCTTTCTTT. Translated: CASSPGSGGEAFF.

CDR3 in amino acids: CASSPGGPDQPQHF. The DNA for the CDR3 is TGTGCCAGCAGCCCAGGGGGCCCGGATCAGCCCCAGCATTTT. The rearrangement joins TRBV28 to TRBJ1-5; 8 bases are shared with TRBD1. Germline V gene lookup returns CDR1 MDHEN and CDR2 SYDVKM. The CDR3 sequence is 14 residues long. V shed 6 bases and J 5 bases; nucleotides not matched to a gene: 6. Full variable domain (rest looked up from reference TRBV28 and TRBJ1-5): DVKVTQSSRYLVKRTGEKVFLECVQDMDHENMFWYRQDPGLGLRLIYFSYDVKMKEKGDIPEGYSVSREKKERFSLILESASTNQTSMYLCASSPGGPDQPQHFGDGTRLSIL.

This clonotype was observed a handful of times. The chain has TRBV28 and TRBJ2-7, with TRBD2 matching over 7 bases. The CDR3 has 14 residues. With 2 bases clipped from V and 5 bases from J, the junction kept 6 bases outside the gene matches. CDR1 MDHEN and CDR2 SYDVKM come from the germline V gene. The chain's CDR3 is CASSLIGLADEQYF. Here the CDR3 DNA reads TGTGCCAGCAGTTTAATAGGTCTAGCGGACGAGCAGTACTTC.

This clonotype was seen at least ten times. The junction and the germline gene differ at one end; a read error may be behind it. The gene calls are TRBV16 and TRBJ2-1, with D possibly matching TRBD2 (6 bases). Germline assignment: CDR1 KGHSY and CDR2 FQNENV. The CDR3 sequence is 15 residues long. DNA of the CDR3: TGTGCCAGCACCCAAGCCGGTCTAGCGTTAGAAGAGCAGTTCTTC. It translates to CASTQAGLALEEQFF.

The CDR3 reads CASSLLNYEQYF. The CDR3 coding sequence is TGTGCCAGCAGTTTATTAAACTACGAGCAGTACTTC. The J gene is TRBJ2-7, the V gene TRBV28, with D uncertain. Germline V gives CDR1 MDHEN, CDR2 SYDVKM. This CDR3 has 12 residues. V dropped 1 base and J dropped 3 bases, with 4 bases sitting between them.

The chain carries TRBV7-9 and TRBJ2-1, with 8 nucleotides matching TRBD2. V lost 5 bases, J lost 2 bases, and 2 bases stayed unmatched. Germline V gene lookup returns CDR1 SEHNR and CDR2 FQNEAQ (reference sequence). The length of the CDR3 is 14 residues. For the CDR3, the DNA is TGTGCCAGCAGCACGGGACTAGCCTACAATGAGCAGTTCTTC. Protein sequence: CASSTGLAYNEQFF.

This clonotype was seen ten or more times. The chain uses TRBV28 and TRBJ2-3; D is uncertain. The CDR3 has 14 residues. From germline, CDR1 is MDHEN and CDR2 SYDVKM. V was clipped by 3 bases and J by 2 bases, with 9 bases between them. The CDR3 nucleotides read TGTGCCAGCAGTTTGGTAACCGACACAGATACGCAGTATTTT. This translates into CASSLVTDTDTQYF.

This clonotype was detected a few times. This CDR3 is CASSLRANTEAFF. CDR3 bases: TGTGCCAGCAGCTTACGGGCTAACACTGAAGCTTTCTTT. The V call is TRBV7-2, the J call TRBJ1-1, with D uncertain. Trimming pared 2 bases from V and 2 bases from J, leaving 6 bases between. The CDR3 is 13 amino acids. Germline assignment: CDR1 SGHTA and CDR2 FQGNSA.

This clonotype was detected ten times or more. This sequence joins TRBV18 and TRBJ2-2; TRBD1 might be the D (5 bases). Germline V CDR1 and CDR2: KGHSH, LQKENI. V lost 2 bases and J lost 4, with 11 bases in between. This CDR3 is built from 15 residues. CDR3 nucleotides: TGTGCCAGCTCACCAAGAAGGGGCCGCACCGGGGAGCTGTTTTTT. Translating gives CASSPRRGRTGELFF. The full variable domain, in which reference TRBV18 and TRBJ2-2 provide the parts outside the CDR3, is NAGVMQNPRHLVRRRGQEARLRCSPMKGHSHVYWYRQLPEEGLKFMVYLQKENIIDESGMPKERFSAEFPKEGPSILRIQQVVRGDSAAYFCASSPRRGRTGELFFGEGSRLTVL.

V and J are TRBV9 and TRBJ1-6, with D possibly matching TRBD1 (5 bases). The CDR3 sequence is 14 residues long. In germline, CDR1 is SGDLS, CDR2 YYNGEE. The V gene lost 1 base and the J gene lost 5 bases, with 7 bases spanning the gap. CDR3 loop: CASSVNRNNSPLHF. The CDR3 DNA is TGTGCCAGCAGCGTAAACAGGAATAATTCACCCCTCCACTTT.

This clonotype was counted between two and nine times. The gene calls are TRBV4-1 and TRBJ1-2; 7 bases match TRBD1. J lost 10 bases, V lost 4 bases, and 3 bases had no gene match. Germline V CDR1 and CDR2: MGHRA, YSYEKL. The CDR3 has 11 amino acids. CDR3 DNA sequence: TGCGCCAGCAGCCGGGACAGCCTCTACACCTTC. It codes for CASSRDSLYTF.

The chain carries TRBV4-1 and TRBJ2-3; 9 bases match TRBD2. CDR3 length equals 17 residues. Germline CDR1 and CDR2: MGHRA and YSYEKL. V gave up 0 bases and J gave up 7 bases; unmatched junction bases: 11. The CDR3 nucleotides read TGCGCCAGCAGCCAAGAGAGGCGGGAGGGCCATTCAAATACGCAGTATTTT. As protein: CASSQERREGHSNTQYF.

This clonotype was counted many times. The chain has TRBV2 and TRBJ1-1, with D uncertain. V lost 6 bases and J 7 bases, leaving 12 bases between the germline ends. Germline CDR1 is SNHLY and CDR2 is FYNNEI. This CDR3 region has 12 residues. CDR3 protein: CASSLNDLEAFF. CDR3 nucleotides: TGTGCCAGCAGCCTGAACGACCTTGAAGCTTTCTTT.

As concerns this clonotype: At one end the junction does not follow the germline gene, possibly because of a read error. The chain has TRBV6-2 or TRBV6-3 and TRBJ2-5; D is ambiguous. Germline V gives CDR1 MNHEY, CDR2 SVGEGT. The CDR3 loop spans 16 amino acids. The CDR3 DNA is TGTACCAGCACCCCTAACTTGGCGACCGCTGGGGAGACCCAGTACTTC. Translated, it gives CTSTPNLATAGETQYF.

At least ten counts were recorded for this clonotype. CDR3 sequence: CASGPYRGGQETQYF. CDR3 sequence (DNA): TGTGCCAGCGGCCCGTACAGGGGGGGTCAAGAGACCCAGTACTTC. The V gene is TRBV28, the J gene TRBJ2-5; D perhaps matches TRBD1 (8 bases). The V end was cut by 8 bases, the J end by 2 bases, with 18 bases between. The CDR3 spans 15 residues. The germline CDR1 and CDR2 sequences are MDHEN and SYDVKM.

In its sample, this clonotype was seen many times. CDR3 nucleotide sequence: TGTGCCAGCAGCACGGACAGGGGCGAGCAGTACTTC. Its protein product is CASSTDRGEQYF. The chain is built from TRBV9 and TRBJ2-7; the match to TRBD1 covers 9 bases. This CDR3 spans 12 amino acids. The ends lost 4 bases at V and 6 bases at J; junction bases unmatched: 2. Germline CDR1 SGDLS, CDR2 YYNGEE.

The rearrangement links TRBV20-1 to TRBJ2-1, with 9 bases identical to TRBD2. There are 15 residues in the CDR3. After removal of 5 bases from V and 2 bases from J, the junction contained 7 bases not matched to a gene. The germline V gene encodes CDR1 DFQATT and CDR2 SNEGSKA (reference sequence). This chain's CDR3 is CSAGLGLATYNEQFF. The CDR3 DNA reads TGCAGTGCTGGCCTCGGACTAGCGACCTACAATGAGCAGTTCTTC.

This clonotype was observed many times. The CDR3 bases are TGTGCCAGTAGTAGGAGACAGGGGCCCTACGAGCAGTACTTC. It yields the protein CASSRRQGPYEQYF. The rearrangement uses TRBV19 and TRBJ2-7, with TRBD1 matching 8 bases. The CDR3 runs 14 residues. The J segment lost 2 bases and the V segment lost 4 bases, leaving 4 bases of the junction unmatched. The germline CDR1 and CDR2 sequences are LNHDA and SQIVND (reference sequence).

This sequence joins TRBV29-1 and TRBJ2-1; TRBD1 aligns across 9 bases. The CDR3 runs 13 residues. Germline V CDR1 and CDR2: SQVTM, ANQGSEA. The trim removed 3 bases at V and 4 bases at J, leaving 1 base unmatched. The CDR3 reads CSVEGTGYNEQFF. The CDR3 DNA is TGCAGCGTTGAGGGGACAGGGTACAATGAGCAGTTCTTC.

The chain carries TRBV9 and TRBJ1-3, with D perhaps matching TRBD1 (5 bases). V lost 2 bases and J lost 0, with 12 bases in between. CDR3 length equals 16 residues. In germline, CDR1 is SGDLS, CDR2 YYNGEE. The CDR3, as DNA: TGTGCCAGCAGCGTGACCACCGGGGGCTCTGGAAACACCATATATTTT. Translating gives CASSVTTGGSGNTIYF.

This clonotype was observed at least ten times. The chain is built from TRBV3-1 and TRBJ2-5, with 13 positions matching TRBD2. Trimming at V came to 0 bases and at J to 5 bases, leaving 9 bases not matched to a gene. CDR3 length: 18 residues. CDR1 and CDR2 (germline): LGHDT, YNNKEL (reference sequence). CDR3 sequence reads: CASSQDMTSGRTKETQYF. CDR3 nucleotides: TGTGCCAGCAGCCAAGATATGACTAGCGGGAGGACTAAGGAGACCCAGTACTTC.

This clonotype was detected only once. Possible read error: a much larger clone is one base away. V gene TRBV2 combines with J gene TRBJ2-1, with D perhaps being TRBD1 or TRBD2 (5 bases each). Germline V gene lookup returns CDR1 SNHLY and CDR2 FYNNEI. There are 13 residues in the CDR3. The CDR3 DNA reads as TGTGACAGCAACCTAGTGAGGGGCAATGAGCAGTTCTTC. Translated: CDSNLVRGNEQFF. Based on the CDR3 plus reference TRBV2 and TRBJ2-1, the full variable domain is EPEVTQTPSHQVTQMGQEVILRCVPISNHLYFYWYRQILGQKVEFLVSFYNNEISEKSEIFDDQFSVERPDGSNFTLKIRSTKLEDSAMYFCDSNLVRGNEQFFGPGTRLTVL.

This chain joins TRBV28 and TRBJ1-3; no clear D gene. This CDR3 comprises 14 residues. Germline V gene data show CDR1 as MDHEN and CDR2 as SYDVKM. V was cut by 3 bases and J by 8 bases, with 14 bases left in between. In nucleotides, the CDR3 is TGTGCCAGCAGTTTTGGGCGCCGGAGGGACACCATATATTTT. This sequence encodes CASSFGRRRDTIYF.

J is TRBJ2-2 and V is TRBV2; tentative D call: TRBD2 (5 bases). The CDR3 has 16 amino acids. Between the trimmed V and J ends, which lost 4 bases and 2 bases, there was a span of 14 bases. Per the germline V gene, CDR1 is SNHLY and CDR2 is FYNNEI. The CDR3 DNA reads TGTGCCAGCAGTGGGAAAAGCGGAATCAACACCGGGGAGCTGTTTTTT. This translates into CASSGKSGINTGELFF.

This clonotype was counted at least ten times. The chain couples TRBV29-1 to TRBJ2-2, with D maybe TRBD2 (6 bases). CDR3 length: 14 residues. The V gene's germline CDR1 is SQVTM and CDR2 ANQGSEA. Trimming left V 3 bases short and J 5 bases short, with 13 bases between. This CDR3 is CSVEGHGGTGELFF. Written as DNA, the CDR3 is TGCAGCGTTGAGGGTCACGGAGGGACCGGGGAGCTGTTTTTT.